This record looks at one T cell receptor beta chain sequence and its context. This CDR3 is built from 15 residues. The V gene end was trimmed by 4 bases and the J gene end by 5 bases; junction bases not matched to a gene: 7. Germline CDR1 and CDR2: SGHRS and YFSETQ. Using immunoSEQ multiplex PCR, the repertoire was profiled, and TCRdb retains in-frame clones only, with some absent. The sample holds tens of thousands of clones, approximately 83% seen once. Donors had recovered from mild-to-severe COVID-19. Sequencing was done directly on freshly isolated, uncultured memory T cells. The sample originates from a study of CD4 T cell repertoires in COVID-19.

This receptor was identified in a human donor who had COVID-19. The genes are TRBV5-1 and TRBJ2-5; 11 bases align to TRBD2. The sample consisted of CD4+ T cells from peripheral blood, taken after recovery from COVID-19. CDR3 bases: TGCGCCAGCAGCCTTACTAGCGGGAGTTTTGAGACCCAGTACTTC. Its protein product is CASSLTSGSFETQYF.